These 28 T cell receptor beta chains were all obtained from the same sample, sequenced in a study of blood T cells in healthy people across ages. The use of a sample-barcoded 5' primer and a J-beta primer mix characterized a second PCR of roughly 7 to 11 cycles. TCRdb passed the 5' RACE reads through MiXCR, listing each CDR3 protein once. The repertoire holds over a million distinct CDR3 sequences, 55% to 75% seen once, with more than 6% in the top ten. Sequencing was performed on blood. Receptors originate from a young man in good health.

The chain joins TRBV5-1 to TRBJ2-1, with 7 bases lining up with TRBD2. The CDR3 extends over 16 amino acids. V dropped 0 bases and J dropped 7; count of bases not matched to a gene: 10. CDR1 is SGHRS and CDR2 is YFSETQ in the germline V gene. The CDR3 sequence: CASSLAGRAGWNEQFF. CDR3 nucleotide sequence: TGCGCCAGCAGCTTGGCGGGACGAGCGGGATGGAATGAGCAGTTCTTC.

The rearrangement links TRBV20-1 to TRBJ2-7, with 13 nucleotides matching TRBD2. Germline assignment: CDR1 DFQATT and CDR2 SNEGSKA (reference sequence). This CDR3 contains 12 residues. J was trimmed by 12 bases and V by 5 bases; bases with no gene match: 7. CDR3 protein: CSAQWTSGSMYF. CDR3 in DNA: TGCAGTGCTCAATGGACTAGCGGGAGCATGTACTTC.

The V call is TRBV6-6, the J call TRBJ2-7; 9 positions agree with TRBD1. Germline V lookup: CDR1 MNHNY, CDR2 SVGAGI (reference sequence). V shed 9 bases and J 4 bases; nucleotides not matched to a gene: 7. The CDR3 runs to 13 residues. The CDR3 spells CASHRGLNYEQYF. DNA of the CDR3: TGTGCCAGTCACAGGGGGCTGAATTACGAGCAGTACTTC.

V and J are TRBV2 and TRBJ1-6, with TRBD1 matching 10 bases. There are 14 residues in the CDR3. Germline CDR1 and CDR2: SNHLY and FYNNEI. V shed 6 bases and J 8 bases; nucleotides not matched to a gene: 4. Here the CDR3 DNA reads TGTGCCAGCAGCCGGGACAGGGGTTATTCACCCCTCCACTTT. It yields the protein CASSRDRGYSPLHF.

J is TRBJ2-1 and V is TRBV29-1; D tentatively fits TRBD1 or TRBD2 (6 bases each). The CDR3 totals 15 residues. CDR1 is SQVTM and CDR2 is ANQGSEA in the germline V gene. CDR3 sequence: CSGRVGGSPYNEQFF. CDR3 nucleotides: TGCAGTGGGAGAGTGGGGGGCTCCCCCTACAATGAGCAGTTCTTC.

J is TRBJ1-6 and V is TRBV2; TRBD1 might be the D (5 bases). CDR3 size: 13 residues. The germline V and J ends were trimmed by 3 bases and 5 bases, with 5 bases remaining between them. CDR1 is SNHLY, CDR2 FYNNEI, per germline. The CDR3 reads CASSEGDNSPLHF. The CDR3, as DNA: TGTGCCAGCAGTGAGGGGGATAATTCACCCCTCCACTTT.

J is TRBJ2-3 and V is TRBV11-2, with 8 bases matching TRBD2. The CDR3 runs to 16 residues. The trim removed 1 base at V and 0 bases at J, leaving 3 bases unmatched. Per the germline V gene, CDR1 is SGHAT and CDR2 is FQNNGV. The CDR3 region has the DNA TGTGCCAGCAGCTTAGGGCAGCGGGGGAGCACAGATACGCAGTATTTT. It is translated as CASSLGQRGSTDTQYF. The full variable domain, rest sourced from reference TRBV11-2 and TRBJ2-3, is EAGVAQSPRYKIIEKRQSVAFWCNPISGHATLYWYQQILGQGPKLLIQFQNNGVVDDSQLPKDRFSAERLKGVDSTLKIQPAKLEDSAVYLCASSLGQRGSTDTQYFGPGTRLTVL.

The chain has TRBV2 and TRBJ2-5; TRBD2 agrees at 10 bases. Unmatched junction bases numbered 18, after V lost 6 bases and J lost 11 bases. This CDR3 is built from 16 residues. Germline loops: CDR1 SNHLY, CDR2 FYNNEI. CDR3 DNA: TGTGCCAGCAGCCCGGTGCTAGCGGGAGTGGTCGGGGAGCAGTACTTC. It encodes CASSPVLAGVVGEQYF.

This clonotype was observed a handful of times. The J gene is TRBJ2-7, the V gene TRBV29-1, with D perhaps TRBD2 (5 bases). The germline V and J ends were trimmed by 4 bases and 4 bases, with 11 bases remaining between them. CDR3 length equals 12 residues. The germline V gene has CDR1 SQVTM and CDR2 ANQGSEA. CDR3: CSVGRRTYEQYF. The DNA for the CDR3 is TGCAGCGTTGGACGGAGGACGTACGAGCAGTACTTC.

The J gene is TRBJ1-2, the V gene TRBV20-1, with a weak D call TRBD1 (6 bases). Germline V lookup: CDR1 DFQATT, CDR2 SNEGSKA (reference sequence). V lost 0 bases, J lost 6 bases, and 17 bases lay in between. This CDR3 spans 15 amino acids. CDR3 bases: TGCAGTGCTAGAGATGGCACAGGGCCTCGGGATGGCTACACCTTC. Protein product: CSARDGTGPRDGYTF.

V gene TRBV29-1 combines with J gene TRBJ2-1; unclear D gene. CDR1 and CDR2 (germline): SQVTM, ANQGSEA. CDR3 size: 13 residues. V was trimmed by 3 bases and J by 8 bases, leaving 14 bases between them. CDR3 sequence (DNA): TGCAGCGTTGATCAGGACGGCAGAGATGAGCAGTTCTTC. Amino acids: CSVDQDGRDEQFF.

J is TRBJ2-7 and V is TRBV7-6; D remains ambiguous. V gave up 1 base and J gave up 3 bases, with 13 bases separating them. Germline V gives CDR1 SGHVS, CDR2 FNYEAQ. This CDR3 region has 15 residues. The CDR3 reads CASSLDRSSHYEQYF. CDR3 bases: TGTGCCAGCAGCTTAGATCGCAGCTCCCACTACGAGCAGTACTTC.

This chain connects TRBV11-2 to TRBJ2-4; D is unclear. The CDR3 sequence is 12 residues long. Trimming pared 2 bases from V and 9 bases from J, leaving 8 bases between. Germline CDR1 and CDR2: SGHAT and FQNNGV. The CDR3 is CASSLLPGIQYF. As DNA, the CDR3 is TGTGCCAGCAGCTTACTCCCGGGCATTCAGTACTTC. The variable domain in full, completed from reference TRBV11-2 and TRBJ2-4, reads EAGVAQSPRYKIIEKRQSVAFWCNPISGHATLYWYQQILGQGPKLLIQFQNNGVVDDSQLPKDRFSAERLKGVDSTLKIQPAKLEDSAVYLCASSLLPGIQYFGAGTRLSVL.

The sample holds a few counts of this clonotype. Here the CDR3 reads CASSLGRKLNTEAFF. CDR3 nucleotides: TGTGCCAGCAGCTTAGGAAGGAAATTGAACACTGAAGCTTTCTTT. The chain links TRBV11-2 to TRBJ1-1; no reliable D call. Between the trimmed V and J ends, which lost 1 base and 0 bases, there was a span of 9 bases. The germline V gene encodes CDR1 SGHAT and CDR2 FQNNGV. The CDR3 extends over 15 amino acids.

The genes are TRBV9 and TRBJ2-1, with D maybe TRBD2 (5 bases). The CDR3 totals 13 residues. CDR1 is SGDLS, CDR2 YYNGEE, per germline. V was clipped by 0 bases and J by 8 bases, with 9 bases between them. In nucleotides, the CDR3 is TGTGCCAGCAGCGTAGCCCTAGCTTATGAGCAGTTCTTC. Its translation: CASSVALAYEQFF. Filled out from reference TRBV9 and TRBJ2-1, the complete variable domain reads DSGVTQTPKHLITATGQRVTLRCSPRSGDLSVYWYQQSLDQGLQFLIQYYNGEERAKGNILERFSAQQFPDLHSELNLSSLELGDSALYFCASSVALAYEQFFGPGTRLTVL.

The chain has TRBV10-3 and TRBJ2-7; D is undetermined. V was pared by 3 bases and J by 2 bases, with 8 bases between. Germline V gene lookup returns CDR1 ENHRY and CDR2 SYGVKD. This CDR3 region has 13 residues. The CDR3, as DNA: TGTGCCATCAGTGATTACCGTACCTACGAGCAGTACTTC. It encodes CAISDYRTYEQYF.

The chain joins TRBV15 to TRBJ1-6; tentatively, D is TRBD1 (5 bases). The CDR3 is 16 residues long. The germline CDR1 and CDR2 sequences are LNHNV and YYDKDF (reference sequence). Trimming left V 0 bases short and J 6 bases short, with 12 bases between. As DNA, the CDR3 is TGTGCCACCAGCAGAGAGTTGGGGGGAATTAATTCACCCCTCCACTTT. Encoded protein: CATSRELGGINSPLHF.

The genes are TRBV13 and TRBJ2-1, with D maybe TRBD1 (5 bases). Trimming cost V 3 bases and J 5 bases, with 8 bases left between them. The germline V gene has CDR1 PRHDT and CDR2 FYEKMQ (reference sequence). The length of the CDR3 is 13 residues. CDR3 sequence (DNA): TGTGCCAGCAGCTTCGACAGCCACAATGAGCAGTTCTTC. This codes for CASSFDSHNEQFF.

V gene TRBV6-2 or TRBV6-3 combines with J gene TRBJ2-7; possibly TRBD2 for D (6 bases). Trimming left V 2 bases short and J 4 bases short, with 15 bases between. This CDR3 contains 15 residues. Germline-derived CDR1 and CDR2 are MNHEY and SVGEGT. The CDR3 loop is CASSYPQAGSYEQYF. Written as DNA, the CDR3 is TGTGCCAGCAGTTACCCTCAAGCGGGTAGTTACGAGCAGTACTTC.

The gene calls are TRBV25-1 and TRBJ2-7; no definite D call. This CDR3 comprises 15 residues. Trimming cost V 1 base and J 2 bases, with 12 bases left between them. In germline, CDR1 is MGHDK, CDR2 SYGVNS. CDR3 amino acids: CASSESVDPTYEQYF. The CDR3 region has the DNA TGTGCCAGCAGTGAATCTGTGGATCCGACCTACGAGCAGTACTTC.

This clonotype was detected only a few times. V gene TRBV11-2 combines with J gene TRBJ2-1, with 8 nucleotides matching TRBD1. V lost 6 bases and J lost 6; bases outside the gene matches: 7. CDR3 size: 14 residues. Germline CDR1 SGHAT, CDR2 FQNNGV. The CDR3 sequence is CASRQDRGFNEQFF. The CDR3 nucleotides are TGTGCCAGCAGGCAAGACAGGGGATTCAATGAGCAGTTCTTC.

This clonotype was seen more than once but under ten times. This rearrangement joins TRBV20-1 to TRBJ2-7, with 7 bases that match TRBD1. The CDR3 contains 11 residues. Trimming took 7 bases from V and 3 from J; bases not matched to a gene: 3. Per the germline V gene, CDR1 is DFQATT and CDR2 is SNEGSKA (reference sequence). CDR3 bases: TGCAGTGGCCGGGACAGCTACGAGCAGTACTTC. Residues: CSGRDSYEQYF.

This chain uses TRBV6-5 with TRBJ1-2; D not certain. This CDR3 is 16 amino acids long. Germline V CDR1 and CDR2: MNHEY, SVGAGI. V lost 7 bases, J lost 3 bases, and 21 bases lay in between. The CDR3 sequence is CASTRSGNNADYGYTF. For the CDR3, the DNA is TGTGCCAGCACCCGGTCGGGGAACAACGCAGACTATGGCTACACCTTC.

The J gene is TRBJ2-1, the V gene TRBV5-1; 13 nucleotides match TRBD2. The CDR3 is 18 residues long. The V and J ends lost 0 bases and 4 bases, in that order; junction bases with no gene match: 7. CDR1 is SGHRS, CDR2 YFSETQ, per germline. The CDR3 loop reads CASSLVLTSGGSYNEQFF. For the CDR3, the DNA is TGCGCCAGCAGCTTGGTTCTGACTAGCGGGGGGTCATACAATGAGCAGTTCTTC.

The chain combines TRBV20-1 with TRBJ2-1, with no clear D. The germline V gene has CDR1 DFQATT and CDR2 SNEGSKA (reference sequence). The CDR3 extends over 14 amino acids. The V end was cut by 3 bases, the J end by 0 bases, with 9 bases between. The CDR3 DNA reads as TGCAGTGCTAGCGGGCCTCCCTCCTACAATGAGCAGTTCTTC. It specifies CSASGPPSYNEQFF.

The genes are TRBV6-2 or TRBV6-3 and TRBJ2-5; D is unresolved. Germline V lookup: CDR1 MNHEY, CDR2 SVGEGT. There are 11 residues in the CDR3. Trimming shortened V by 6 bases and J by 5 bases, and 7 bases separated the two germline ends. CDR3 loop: CASRSDETQYF. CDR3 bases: TGTGCCAGCAGATCCGACGAGACCCAGTACTTC.

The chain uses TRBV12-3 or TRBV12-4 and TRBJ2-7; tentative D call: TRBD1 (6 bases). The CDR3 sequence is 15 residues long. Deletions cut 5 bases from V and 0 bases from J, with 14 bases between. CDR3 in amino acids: CASSPYRVASYEQYF. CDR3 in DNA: TGTGCCAGCAGTCCTTACAGGGTCGCCTCCTACGAGCAGTACTTC.

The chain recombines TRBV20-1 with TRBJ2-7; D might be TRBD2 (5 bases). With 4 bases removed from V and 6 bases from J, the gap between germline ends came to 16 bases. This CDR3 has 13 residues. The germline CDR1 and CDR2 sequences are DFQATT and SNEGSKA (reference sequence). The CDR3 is CSATRDPPGEQYF. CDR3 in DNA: TGCAGTGCTACTCGGGATCCCCCTGGCGAGCAGTACTTC.